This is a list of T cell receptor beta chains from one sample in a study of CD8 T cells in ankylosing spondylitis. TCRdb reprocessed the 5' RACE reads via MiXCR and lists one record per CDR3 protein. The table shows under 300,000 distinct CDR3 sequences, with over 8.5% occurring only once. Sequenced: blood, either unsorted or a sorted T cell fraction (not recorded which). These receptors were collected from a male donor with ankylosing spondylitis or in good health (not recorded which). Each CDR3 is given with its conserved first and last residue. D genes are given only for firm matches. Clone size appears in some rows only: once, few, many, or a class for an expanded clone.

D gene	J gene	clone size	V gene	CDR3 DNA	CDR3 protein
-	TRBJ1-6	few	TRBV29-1	TGCAGCGTCTCACCCGACAGGTTTTCACCCCTCCACTTT	CSVSPDRFSPLHF
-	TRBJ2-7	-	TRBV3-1	TGTGCCAGCAGCCAAGATCTCGTGCAGTACTTC	CASSQDLVQYF
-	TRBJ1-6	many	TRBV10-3	TGTGCCATCAGTGGAACCACAGATTCACCCCTCCACTTT	CAISGTTDSPLHF
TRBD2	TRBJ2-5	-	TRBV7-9	TGTGCCAGCAGCTGGACTAGCGGGGAGACCCAGTACTTC	CASSWTSGETQYF
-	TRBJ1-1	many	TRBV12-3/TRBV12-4	TGTGCCAGCAGTTTCGGGTATATGAACACTGAAGCTTTCTTT	CASSFGYMNTEAFF
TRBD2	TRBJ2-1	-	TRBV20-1	TGCAGTGCCAAATCTGAAGCGGGATTTAGTGAGCAGTTCTTC	CSAKSEAGFSEQFF
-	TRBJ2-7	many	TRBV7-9	TGTGCCAGCAGCCCCCCCGGGAACTACGAGCAGTACTTC	CASSPPGNYEQYF
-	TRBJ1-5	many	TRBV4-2	TGTGCCAGCAGCCAAGTCGGACAGTATAGCAATCAGCCCCAGCATTTT	CASSQVGQYSNQPQHF
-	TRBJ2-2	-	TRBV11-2	TGTGCCAGCAGCTTCCGGCTAGCGTCCGGGGAGCTGTTTTTT	CASSFRLASGELFF
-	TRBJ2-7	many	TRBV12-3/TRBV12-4	TGTGCCAGCAGTTTGAATGTAGTGGACGAGCAGTACTTC	CASSLNVVDEQYF
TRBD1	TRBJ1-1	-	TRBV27	TGTGCCAGCAGTTTGGCTACCGGGACAGGGGGATTAGGGAGCGAAGCTTTCTTT	CASSLATGTGGLGSEAFF
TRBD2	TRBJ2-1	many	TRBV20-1	TGCAGTGCCAGCCCTAGCGGGAGTTACAATGAGCAGTTCTTC	CSASPSGSYNEQFF
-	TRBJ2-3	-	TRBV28	TGTGCCAGCATTGCAGGGTTATTTGTTAGGACAGATACGCAGTATTTT	CASIAGLFVRTDTQYF
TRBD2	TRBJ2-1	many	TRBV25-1	TGTGCCAGCAGCGTGACTAGCGGGGGGAGCTCCTACAATGAGCAGTTCTTC	CASSVTSGGSSYNEQFF
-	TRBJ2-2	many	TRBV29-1	TGCAGCGTTGCTGGACCCGGGGAGCTGTTTTTT	CSVAGPGELFF
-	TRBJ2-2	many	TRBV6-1	TGTGCCAGCAGCTCAACAAGAACCGGGGAGCTGTTTTTT	CASSSTRTGELFF
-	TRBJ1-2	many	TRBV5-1	TGCGCCAGCAGCTTCACGTCAGCACAAGCTCCTTGGGGCTACACCTTC	CASSFTSAQAPWGYTF
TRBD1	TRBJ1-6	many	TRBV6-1	TGTGCCAGCAGTGACCTCGGACAGGGGAATTCACCCCTCCACTTT	CASSDLGQGNSPLHF
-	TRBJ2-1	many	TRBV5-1	TGCGCCAGCAGCTTGGAATGGGACCACTCCTACAATGAGCAGTTCTTC	CASSLEWDHSYNEQFF